Listed here are 8 T cell receptor beta chains from one sample, sequenced in a study of T-cell memory formation after mild COVID-19. MiXCR was run by TCRdb on the 5' RACE reads, yielding one entry per CDR3 protein. The sample consists of roughly 89,000 distinct CDR3 sequences, less than 15% of them appearing once. Material for sequencing was PBMCs or a T cell subset sorted from them (not recorded which). These receptors were taken from a man aged 18 to 30 who had mild COVID-19 (a few samples of this study predate the infection). Cell type and time point are not known.

This clonotype has just a few counts. The chain couples TRBV11-1 to TRBJ2-2; D possibly corresponds to TRBD1 (6 bases). Looked up from germline, CDR1 is SGHAT and CDR2 is FQDESV (reference sequence). The CDR3 spans 17 residues. Trimming cost V 5 bases and J 2 bases, with 18 bases left between them. CDR3 loop: CASSLGRGMVNTGELFF. In DNA, the CDR3 is TGTGCCAGCAGCCTCGGCAGGGGAATGGTAAACACCGGGGAGCTGTTTTTT.

This clonotype was counted a few times. J is TRBJ2-1 and V is TRBV11-2; maybe TRBD2 (5 bases). V was cut by 5 bases and J by 7 bases, with 15 bases left in between. From germline, CDR1 is SGHAT and CDR2 FQNNGV. The CDR3 totals 14 residues. The CDR3 sequence is CASSGTERRNEQFF. The CDR3 bases are TGTGCCAGCAGCGGAACAGAAAGGAGGAATGAGCAGTTCTTC.

The CDR3 nucleotides read TGTGCCAGCAGACCCGGGACAGAAAACTCTGGGGCCAACGTCCTGACTTTC. Translating it yields CASRPGTENSGANVLTF. This chain connects TRBV27 to TRBJ2-6; 7 positions match TRBD1. This CDR3 comprises 17 residues. CDR1 is MNHEY and CDR2 is SMNVEV in the germline V gene (reference sequence). Trimming cost V 6 bases and J 0 bases; bases outside gene matches: 8.

This clonotype was counted between two and nine times. The rearrangement links TRBV2 to TRBJ2-1, with no clear D. CDR1 and CDR2 from the germline V gene are SNHLY and FYNNEI. CDR3 length: 13 amino acids. V was clipped by 8 bases and J by 9 bases, with 17 bases between them. The CDR3 sequence: CASQSSGVVEQFF. Here the CDR3 DNA reads TGTGCCAGCCAATCAAGTGGTGTGGTTGAGCAGTTCTTC.

The rearrangement links TRBV7-9 to TRBJ1-2, with D perhaps matching TRBD1 (6 bases). The germline V gene encodes CDR1 SEHNR and CDR2 FQNEAQ (reference sequence). The CDR3 contains 15 residues. Trimming pared 5 bases from V and 6 bases from J, leaving 19 bases between. CDR3: CASSPYRGAPDGYTF. The CDR3 DNA reads as TGTGCCAGCAGCCCTTATAGGGGGGCGCCGGATGGCTACACCTTC.

The sample holds a few counts of this clonotype. V and J are TRBV5-6 and TRBJ1-1; the D gene is possibly TRBD1 (6 bases). CDR1 and CDR2 (germline): SGHDT, YYEEEE. The length of the CDR3 is 16 residues. The V end lost 0 bases, the J end lost 6 bases, and 18 bases lay between the germline ends. CDR3 residues: CASSLESGGPFAEAFF. The CDR3 nucleotides read TGTGCCAGCAGCTTGGAATCGGGGGGGCCGTTCGCTGAAGCTTTCTTT.

The genes are TRBV4-1 and TRBJ1-2; maybe TRBD1 (5 bases). Germline CDR1 is MGHRA and CDR2 is YSYEKL. The CDR3 loop spans 13 amino acids. V was pared by 3 bases and J by 4 bases, with 9 bases between. The CDR3 protein is CASSQRGGYGYTF. The CDR3 DNA reads TGCGCCAGCAGCCAGCGGGGCGGCTATGGCTACACCTTC.

V is TRBV5-6 and J is TRBJ2-2; D perhaps matches TRBD1 (5 bases). V gave up 3 bases and J gave up 2 bases, with 17 bases separating them. Germline CDR1 reads SGHDT; CDR2 reads YYEEEE. The CDR3 contains 17 residues. The CDR3 DNA sequence: TGTGCCAGCAGCTCTTGGGGCCGGGCCTCTAACACCGGGGAGCTGTTTTTT. This codes for CASSSWGRASNTGELFF. The complete variable domain, with remaining parts taken from reference TRBV5-6 and TRBJ2-2, reads DAGVTQSPTHLIKTRGQQVTLRCSPKSGHDTVSWYQQALGQGPQFIFQYYEEEERQRGNFPDRFSGHQFPNYSSELNVNALLLGDSALYLCASSSWGRASNTGELFFGEGSRLTVL.